The clone carrying this T cell receptor (beta chain) was counted a few times. This sample was included in a study of CD8 T cells in ankylosing spondylitis. TCRdb itself ran the 5' RACE reads through MiXCR, one entry per CDR3 protein. This sample yields more than 150,000 distinct CDR3 sequences, of which 15% to 20% are seen a single time; 3.5% to 5% belongs to the top ten. There are 12 residues in the CDR3. V was clipped by 9 bases and J by 3 bases; unmatched bases: 3. CDR1 KGHDR and CDR2 SFDVKD come from the germline V gene. V is TRBV24-1 and J is TRBJ1-2, with TRBD1 matching over 7 bases. This clonotype was sampled from a male donor under 30 with ankylosing spondylitis or in good health (not recorded which). The sample consisted of blood, either unsorted or a sorted T cell fraction (not recorded which). The CDR3, as DNA: TGTGCCACCGGGGACAGATACTATGGCTACACCTTC. Protein product: CATGDRYYGYTF.